These T cell receptor beta chains were read from a single sample in a study of CD8+ T cells in alopecia areata. Produced via immunoSEQ multiplex PCR; TCRdb's table is partial and in-frame only. The sample has about 250,000 clones, 67% seen once. The sample here was CD4+ T cells sorted from blood, taken at week 0. The receptor set was obtained from a human donor with alopecia areata. The CDR3 runs from the conserved cysteine through the conserved F or W. Fields, in order: D gene, clone size, V gene, J gene, CDR3 DNA, CDR3 protein. A D gene is named only where the DNA matches it firmly. Some rows have no size entry. The others give once, few or many, or a class for an expanded clone.

>-|-|TRBV5-1|TRBJ1-4
TGCGCCAGCAGCCCCAGCACTCCGGATCGGGAAAAACTGTTTTTT
CASSPSTPDREKLFF
>-|-|TRBV7-3|TRBJ2-7
TGTGCCAGCAGCCAGGCGCAGGGACCCTACGAGCAGTACTTC
CASSQAQGPYEQYF
>TRBD2|-|TRBV13|TRBJ2-5
TGTGCCAGCAGCTCGGGACAGACCAGACTAGCGGGGGGGACCCAGTACTTC
CASSSGQTRLAGGTQYF
>-|-|TRBV7-9|TRBJ2-5
TGTGCCAGCAGCAACAGGGTCACACGTGAGACCCAGTACTTC
CASSNRVTRETQYF
>-|-|TRBV7-9|TRBJ1-3
TGTGCCAGCAGCTTGACGACAGGACCGAGCTCTGGAAACACCATATATTTT
CASSLTTGPSSGNTIYF
>TRBD1|few|TRBV27|TRBJ2-7
TGTGCCAGCAGTCTCCTCGGGACAGGCCCCTACGAGCAGTACTTC
CASSLLGTGPYEQYF
>-|-|TRBV20-1|TRBJ2-3
TGCAGTCCTTGGAGAGATACGCAGTATTTT
CSPWRDTQYF
>-|-|TRBV29-1|TRBJ2-3
TGCAGCGTTGAGATAGGGGGGGACAGATACACAGATACGCAGTATTTT
CSVEIGGDRYTDTQYF
>-|few|TRBV5-1|TRBJ2-2
TGCGCCAGCACACCATCGGGGGCTTCGGGGGAGCTGTTTTTT
CASTPSGASGELFF
>-|-|TRBV7-2|TRBJ2-5
TGTGCCAGCAGCTCCCTAGAGACCCAGTACTTC
CASSSLETQYF
>-|-|TRBV2|TRBJ1-3
-
CASRIVTLETPYIF
>TRBD1|-|TRBV29-1|TRBJ2-1
TGCAGCGTTGCCCCCGGGACAGGGACCTACAATGAGCAGTTCTTC
CSVAPGTGTYNEQFF
>-|-|TRBV10-3|TRBJ2-7
TGTGCCATCAGTGAGAGGGAAGCCTACGAGCAGTACTTC
CAISEREAYEQYF
>-|few|TRBV14|TRBJ1-6
TGTGCCAGCAGCCAAGCGGGAACACCCCTCCACTTT
CASSQAGTPLHF
>TRBD1|-|TRBV30|TRBJ1-2
TGTGCCAGAACAGGGGGCACCAACTATGGCTACACCTTC
CARTGGTNYGYTF
>-|-|TRBV7-9|TRBJ2-4
TGTGCCAGCAGCATGGAAGTAGCCAAAAACATTCAGTACTTC
CASSMEVAKNIQYF
>-|-|TRBV6-5|TRBJ2-1
TGTGCCACCCGGCCGGGGGCCGATTACAATGAGCAGTTCTTC
CATRPGADYNEQFF
>TRBD2|-|TRBV6-5|TRBJ2-7
TGTGCCAGCAGTCAAGCGGGGGGCTCCTACGAGCAGTACTTC
CASSQAGGSYEQYF
>TRBD1|-|TRBV29-1|TRBJ2-1
TGCAGCGTTGATTCGCCCCTCGGTCGTGGACAGGGGTACAATGAGCAGTTCTTC
CSVDSPLGRGQGYNEQFF
>-|-|TRBV7-2|TRBJ1-3
TGTGCCAGCAGCTTGGCCGTTTCTGGAAACACCATATATTTT
CASSLAVSGNTIYF
>TRBD1|-|TRBV5-1|TRBJ1-5
TGCGCCAGCAGCCCAGGGACAGGGGTATCTCAGCCCCAGCATTTT
CASSPGTGVSQPQHF
>-|-|TRBV29-1|TRBJ2-5
TGCAGCGCCCAGGCCCAGGGAGAGACCCAGTACTTC
CSAQAQGETQYF
>-|few|TRBV10-3|TRBJ2-3
TGTGCCATCTCCACTTTCGATACGCAGTATTTT
CAISTFDTQYF
>-|-|TRBV29-1|TRBJ2-5
TGCAGCGTTTGTGGACACCAAGAGACCCAGTACTTC
CSVCGHQETQYF
>TRBD1|few|TRBV7-7|TRBJ2-1
TGTGCTAGCAGCCGGGACAGGGGATCGGAGCAGTTCTTC
CASSRDRGSEQFF
>-|-|TRBV29-1|TRBJ1-5
TGCAGCGTTGAAGTATCGTCACAGCCCCAGCATTTT
CSVEVSSQPQHF
>-|-|TRBV29-1|TRBJ1-1
TGCAGCGTTGTAAAGAACACTGAAGCTTTCTTT
CSVVKNTEAFF
>-|-|TRBV27|TRBJ2-3
TGTGCCAGCAGTTTAGGCGCTGGTTTTACAGATACGCAGTATTTT
CASSLGAGFTDTQYF
>-|-|TRBV18|TRBJ2-3
TGTGCCAGCTCACCGAAAGCAGATACGCAGTATTTT
CASSPKADTQYF
>-|-|TRBV6-6|TRBJ1-2
TGTGCCAGCAGTTACTCGTCAGGTTCCTATGGCTACACCTTC
CASSYSSGSYGYTF
>TRBD1|-|TRBV7-2|TRBJ1-4
TGTGCCAGCAGCGAGGGACAGGGAATGGGAAAACTGTTTTTT
CASSEGQGMGKLFF
>-|-|TRBV6-6|TRBJ2-7
TGTGCCAGCAGCTTGATAGGGGACGAGCAGTACTTC
CASSLIGDEQYF
>-|-|TRBV10-3|TRBJ2-5
TGTGCCATCAGTCTAGACTCAGAGACCCAGTACTTC
CAISLDSETQYF
>-|-|TRBV18|TRBJ2-7
TGTGCCAGCTCACCACTCGACGCGGGCCCCTACGAGCAGTACTTC
CASSPLDAGPYEQYF
>-|-|TRBV7-3|TRBJ1-1
TGTGCCAGCAGCTTAAACGTCGACAGTGAAGCTTTCTTT
CASSLNVDSEAFF
>TRBD1|-|TRBV4-3|TRBJ1-2
TGCGCCAGCAGCCAAGAGCCACAGGGGTTGTTGGGCTACACCTTC
CASSQEPQGLLGYTF